This T cell receptor beta chain was retrieved from a study of T cells in Graves' hyperthyroidism and ophthalmopathy (dated by TCRdb to between 2018 and 2021). In the study overall: Peripheral blood samples were taken at the time of initial diagnosis, prior to any treatment. The 85 to 100 discovery patients were randomly split 7:3 into training and test sets. To identify TCR V-J signatures that set the groups apart, the researchers used a discovery cohort of more than 95 patients, made up of approximately 43 with Graves' ophthalmopathy and some 55 with stable Graves' hyperthyroidism. After blood sampling, hyperthyroidism patients were treated with methimazole at a starting dose of 30 mg daily, and ophthalmopathy patients were treated with high-dose intravenous methylprednisolone. The paper describes TCR Vbeta CDR3 sequencing of 140 or so peripheral blood samples, made up of 43 ophthalmopathy patients, some 76 hyperthyroidism patients and some 17 progressor patients. An independent validation cohort of fewer than 20 hyperthyroidism patients and about 16 patients who later progressed to ophthalmopathy tested prospective prediction of ophthalmopathy. In addition, the study compared T-cell repertoires in thyroid tissue and in blood from roughly six Graves' hyperthyroidism patients.

This clonotype turned up a few times. The antigen it recognizes is unknown. Within one base of it there is no much larger clone, and no base qualities were kept. Ophthalmopathy patients had moderately to severely active disease, Clinical Activity Score of at least 3, NOSPECS grade of at least 4, and duration under 3 months. Patients with uncontrolled infections, other autoimmune diseases, pregnancy or lactation were excluded. Diagnoses were established on the basis of clinical symptoms, serum thyroxine and TRAb, thyroid ultrasound, and orbital computed tomography. PBMCs were separated from under 11 ml of fresh peripheral blood using Ficoll-Paque density gradient centrifugation. Trizol reagent was used to extract total RNA, and RNA quality was then checked on an Agilent 2100 Bioanalyzer. On the study overall, not on this receptor specifically: A 13 V-J signature model separated ophthalmopathy from stable hyperthyroidism, with approximately 86% sensitivity and 81% to 82% specificity in cross-validation and 80%/75% in testing. During validation, the model predicted progression to ophthalmopathy a median of around 7 months ahead of onset, with more than 60% sensitivity and under 85% specificity. Most expanded thyroid clonotypes (frequency above 0.001) were also found in blood, which suggests that blood repertoires may mirror thyroid immune responses. No statistical method was used to fix the sample size in advance, and group allocation was not hidden from the investigators.

The CDR3 covers 13 residues, taking in both the cysteine and the phenylalanine. The kept DNA is CDR3 alone, 39 bases in frame from the first base. Sequences SGHNT (CDR1) and YENEEA (CDR2) are obtained from the germline V gene. The V end loses 5 bases and the J end loses 9 bases, and a stretch of 14 bases separates them. TCR beta CDR3 regions were amplified from RNA transcripts. For the first round of RT-PCR on the TCR CDR3, the HTBI primer set was used together with the Qiagen OneStep RT-PCR kit. Libraries were constructed in a second round of multiplex PCR, after which size selection and purification were carried out. Paired-end sequencing of the libraries was performed with 100 bp reads on an Illumina HiSeq2000. Per the original workflow: SOAPnuke was used to process the raw data, removing reads that contained adapters or uncalled bases, had a mean Phred below 15, or lacked an exact match to the constant primer or identifier. High-quality paired reads were merged with COPE v1.2.5, and unique nucleotide sequences were defined as clonotypes. Clonotypes were aligned to IMGT TRBV, TRBD and TRBJ reference segments using MiTCR v1.1. The analysis was restricted to V-J combinations with a frequency above 0.0001, which together covered just over 99% of the repertoires. The TCS score was defined as F50 (clonal expansion) divided by E x V (chaos), with BLOSUM62-based TCRdist calculated between CDR3 peptides within each V-J. Welch's t-statistics and random forest reduced around 520 V-J features to under 15, which were used in a naive Bayes classifier (R e1071). TCRdb ran its own pipeline on the public reads, namely fastp trimming at Q25 and MiXCR clone calling, and kept in-frame beta chains. Every distinct CDR3 protein forms one entry, paired with its most common genes and DNA. For this entry, the V and J calls and clone size follow TCRdb and not the study's own pipeline. This sample has about 380,000 distinct CDR3 sequences in its table, and around a sixth of those were observed once. In total, the top ten clones hold 40% of the sample.

This sequence originates from a young man with Graves' ophthalmopathy. Sequenced sample: blood. The rearranged segments are TRBV11-3 and TRBJ2-1; the D gene is not confidently resolved. This receptor carries the CDR3 CASSPLSRGEQFF. At the DNA level, the sequence is TGTGCCAGCAGCCCCCTGAGCAGAGGTGAGCAGTTCTTC.